Frequency places the clone carrying this T cell receptor beta chain as medium-sized (0.01 to 0.1%). What it binds is unknown. TRB was amplified from about 260 ng of peripheral blood genomic DNA per sample. This entry is derived from a study of T cell clusters in autoimmune cytopenias. Germline V lookup: CDR1 LNHDA, CDR2 SQIVND (reference sequence). This CDR3 is 14 amino acids long. Multiplex touch-down PCR amplified TRB using TRB-A and TRB-B pools in one tube. One entry per CDR3 protein, without DNA, is what TCRdb gives after re-calling the multiplex PCR reads. The table lists about 920 distinct CDR3 sequences. Study-wide results and caveats: TRB repertoire shifts in secondary cytopenia and chronic lymphocytic leukemia mostly reflected lymphoma, not autoimmunity. A dominant lymphoma-associated repertoire apparently masked the cluster-lack signature in secondary cytopenia versus chronic lymphocytic leukemia. Healthy donors had approximately 3.3-fold more exclusive TRB clusters than active autoimmune hepatitis patients.

The sequencing input was peripheral blood. The receptor was derived from a human donor with an autoimmune cytopenia or autoimmune hepatitis (not recorded which). The rearrangement uses TRBV19 and TRBJ2-5. The CDR3 reads CASSIDLSQETQYF.